This T cell receptor (beta chain) was recorded in a study of cytomegalovirus exposure and HLA in healthy donors. In the PCR, 60 Vbeta and 13 Jbeta primers were used. The protocol was immunoSEQ multiplex PCR, while the TCRdb copy is restricted to in-frame clones and leaves out a portion. The profile shows 70,000 to 90,000 clones, around 70% of them singletons. With 0 bases removed from V and 2 bases from J, the gap between germline ends came to 10 bases. The CDR3 length is 15 residues. Germline CDR1 reads SNHLY; CDR2 reads FYNNEI. Sequenced: PBMCs. The receptor comes from a man in his forties in good health and CMV-seropositive. The chain recombines TRBV2 with TRBJ2-5; D is unresolved. CDR3 sequence reads: CASSEAIFSQETQYF. In nucleotides, the CDR3 is TGTGCCAGCAGTGAAGCGATTTTTAGTCAAGAGACCCAGTACTTC.